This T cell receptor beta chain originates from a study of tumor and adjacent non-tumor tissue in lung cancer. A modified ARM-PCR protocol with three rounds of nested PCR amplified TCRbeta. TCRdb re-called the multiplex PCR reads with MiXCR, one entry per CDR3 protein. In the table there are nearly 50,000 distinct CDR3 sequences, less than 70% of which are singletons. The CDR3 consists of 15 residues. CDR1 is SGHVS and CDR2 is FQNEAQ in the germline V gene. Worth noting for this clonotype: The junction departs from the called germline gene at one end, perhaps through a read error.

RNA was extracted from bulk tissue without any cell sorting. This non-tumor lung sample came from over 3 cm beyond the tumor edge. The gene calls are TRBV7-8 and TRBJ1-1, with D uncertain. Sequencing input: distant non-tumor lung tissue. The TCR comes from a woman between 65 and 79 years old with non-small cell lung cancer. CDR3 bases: TGTGCCTGCAGCTTAGCGCCGACATCAAACACTGAAGCTTTCTTT. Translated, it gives CACSLAPTSNTEAFF.